Sequencing of this T cell receptor (beta chain) was carried out in a study of shared clonotypes between healthy human individuals. V lost 3 bases and J lost 0; bases outside the gene matches: 4. The CDR3 totals 15 residues. Germline CDR1 is KGHSH and CDR2 is LQKENI. Sequencing used immunoSEQ multiplex PCR; TCRdb keeps in-frame clones, though not all of them. Here the sample spans about 670,000 clones, less than 80% being singletons. This receptor was identified in a woman aged 25-40 years in good health. This sequence joins TRBV18 and TRBJ2-5; 7 bases are shared with TRBD1. The sequencing sample was made of memory CD4+ T cells sorted from blood. The sample's subset: CD45RA-negative fraction. The CDR3 DNA reads TGTGCCAGCTCACCCATGACAGGGAACCAAGAGACCCAGTACTTC. Translating gives CASSPMTGNQETQYF.